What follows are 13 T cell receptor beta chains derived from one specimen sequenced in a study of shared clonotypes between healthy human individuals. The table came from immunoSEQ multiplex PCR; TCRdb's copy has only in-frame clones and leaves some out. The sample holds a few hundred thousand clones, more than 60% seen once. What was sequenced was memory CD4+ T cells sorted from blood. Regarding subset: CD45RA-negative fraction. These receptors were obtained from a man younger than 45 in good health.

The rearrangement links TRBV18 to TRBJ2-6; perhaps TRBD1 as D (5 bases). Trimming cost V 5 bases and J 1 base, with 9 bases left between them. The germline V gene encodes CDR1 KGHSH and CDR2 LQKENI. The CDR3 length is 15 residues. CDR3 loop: CASSEQGSGANVLTF. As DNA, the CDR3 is TGTGCCAGCTCAGAGCAGGGTTCTGGGGCCAACGTCCTGACTTTC.

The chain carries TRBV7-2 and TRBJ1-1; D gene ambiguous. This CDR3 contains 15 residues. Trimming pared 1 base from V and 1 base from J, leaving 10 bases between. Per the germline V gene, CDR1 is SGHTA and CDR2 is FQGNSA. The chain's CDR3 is CASSLDPGWNTEAFF. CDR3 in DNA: TGTGCCAGCAGCTTAGATCCGGGATGGAACACTGAAGCTTTCTTT.

CDR3 loop: CASSLVGEPQPQHF. The CDR3 DNA reads TGCGCCAGCAGCTTGGTAGGGGAGCCCCAGCCCCAGCATTTT. The genes are TRBV5-1 and TRBJ1-5, with D perhaps matching TRBD1 (5 bases). This CDR3 has 14 amino acids. V lost 0 bases and J 7 bases, leaving 11 bases between the germline ends. Germline V gene data show CDR1 as SGHRS and CDR2 as YFSETQ.

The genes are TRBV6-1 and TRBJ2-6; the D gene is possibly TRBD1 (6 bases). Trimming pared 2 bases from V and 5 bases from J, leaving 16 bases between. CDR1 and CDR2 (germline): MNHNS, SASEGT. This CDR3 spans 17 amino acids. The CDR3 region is CASSEMGASLRANVLTF. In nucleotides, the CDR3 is TGTGCCAGCAGTGAAATGGGGGCCTCTCTGAGGGCCAACGTCCTGACTTTC.

Here the CDR3 reads CASSLAGGSGEKLFF. The CDR3 coding sequence is TGCGCCAGCAGCTTGGCCGGGGGGTCGGGTGAAAAACTGTTTTTT. This chain uses TRBV5-1 with TRBJ1-4; D is possibly TRBD1 (5 bases). Trimming took 0 bases from V and 7 from J, leaving 13 bases between them. Germline V CDR1 and CDR2: SGHRS, YFSETQ. CDR3 length: 15 residues.

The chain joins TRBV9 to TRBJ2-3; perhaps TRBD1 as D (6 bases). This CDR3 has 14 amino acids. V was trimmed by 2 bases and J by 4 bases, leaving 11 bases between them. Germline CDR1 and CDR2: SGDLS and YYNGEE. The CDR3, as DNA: TGTGCCAGCAGCGTCCTGGGGGCGGCAGATACGCAGTATTTT. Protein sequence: CASSVLGAADTQYF.

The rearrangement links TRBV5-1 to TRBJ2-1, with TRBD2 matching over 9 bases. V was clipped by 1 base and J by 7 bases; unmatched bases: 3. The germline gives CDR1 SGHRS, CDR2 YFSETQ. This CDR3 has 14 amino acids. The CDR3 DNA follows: TGCGCCAGCAGCTTGCGTAGCGGGAGTAATGAGCAGTTCTTC. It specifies CASSLRSGSNEQFF.

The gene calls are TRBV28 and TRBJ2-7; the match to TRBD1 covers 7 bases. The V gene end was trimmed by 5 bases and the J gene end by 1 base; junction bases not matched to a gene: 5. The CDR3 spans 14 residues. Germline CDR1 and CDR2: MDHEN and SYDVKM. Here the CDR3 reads CASSPTGISYEQYF. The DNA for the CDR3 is TGTGCCAGCAGTCCGACAGGGATTTCCTACGAGCAGTACTTC.

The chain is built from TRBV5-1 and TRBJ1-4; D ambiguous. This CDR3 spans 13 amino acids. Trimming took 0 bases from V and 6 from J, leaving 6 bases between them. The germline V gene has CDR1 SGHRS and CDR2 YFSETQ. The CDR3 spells CASSLDSYEKLFF. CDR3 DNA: TGCGCCAGCAGCTTGGACAGCTATGAAAAACTGTTTTTT.

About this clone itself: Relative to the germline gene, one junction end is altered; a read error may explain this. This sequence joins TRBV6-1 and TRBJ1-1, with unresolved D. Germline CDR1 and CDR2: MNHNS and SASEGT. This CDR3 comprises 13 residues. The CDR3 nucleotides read TGTGCCAGCAGCGAAGGGCAGCCCTCTGAAGCTTTCTTT. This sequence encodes CASSEGQPSEAFF.

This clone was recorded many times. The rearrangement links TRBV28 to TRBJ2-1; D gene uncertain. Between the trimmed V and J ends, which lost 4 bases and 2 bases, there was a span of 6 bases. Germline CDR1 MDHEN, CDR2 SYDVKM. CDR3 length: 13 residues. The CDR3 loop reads CASSSGAYNEQFF. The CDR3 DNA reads TGTGCCAGCAGTTCGGGCGCCTACAATGAGCAGTTCTTC.

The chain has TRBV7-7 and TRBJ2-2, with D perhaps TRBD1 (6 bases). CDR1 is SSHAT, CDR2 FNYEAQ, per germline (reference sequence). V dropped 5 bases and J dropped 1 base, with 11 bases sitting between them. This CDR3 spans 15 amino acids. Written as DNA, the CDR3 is TGTGCCAGCAGCCGACTGACAGGGAACACCGGGGAGCTGTTTTTT. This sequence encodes CASSRLTGNTGELFF.

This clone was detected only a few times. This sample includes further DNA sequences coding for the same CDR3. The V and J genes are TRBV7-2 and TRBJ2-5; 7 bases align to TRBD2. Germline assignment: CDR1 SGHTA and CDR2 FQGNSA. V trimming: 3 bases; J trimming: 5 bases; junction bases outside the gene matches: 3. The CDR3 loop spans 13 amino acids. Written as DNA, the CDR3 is TGTGCCAGCAGCTTGGGGGGAGGGGAGACCCAGTACTTC. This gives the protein CASSLGGGETQYF.